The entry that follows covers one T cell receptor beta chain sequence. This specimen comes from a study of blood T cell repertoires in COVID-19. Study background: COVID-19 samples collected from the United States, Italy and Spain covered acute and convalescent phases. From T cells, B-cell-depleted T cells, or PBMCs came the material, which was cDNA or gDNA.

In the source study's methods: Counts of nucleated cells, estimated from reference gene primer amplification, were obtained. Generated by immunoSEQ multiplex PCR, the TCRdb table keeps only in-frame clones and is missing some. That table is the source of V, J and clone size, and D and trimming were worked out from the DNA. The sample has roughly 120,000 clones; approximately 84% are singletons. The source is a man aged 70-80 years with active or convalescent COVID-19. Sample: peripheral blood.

The CDR3 DNA reads as TGTGCCAGTAGTATAAGCAGGGGCGCCGGGGAGCTGTTTTTT. Translation gives CASSISRGAGELFF. The V call is TRBV19, the J call TRBJ2-2, with a tentative D call TRBD1 (6 bases). Trimming removed 2 bases at V and 6 bases at J, with 10 bases between. The CDR3 has 14 amino acids. Germline CDR1 reads LNHDA; CDR2 reads SQIVND (reference sequence).